Listed here are 20 T cell receptor beta chains from one sample, sequenced in a study of blood T cell repertoires in COVID-19. Clones were read by immunoSEQ multiplex PCR, and TCRdb kept only the in-frame ones, dropping some. This repertoire shows under 200,000 clones, approximately 91% found once; its top ten account for around 5%. Sequencing input: peripheral blood. These receptors all stem from a man aged 18 to 35 with COVID-19, enrolled during active disease.

This clone was found once. The chain joins TRBV14 to TRBJ2-7; 8 bases line up with TRBD2. CDR1 and CDR2 (germline): SGHDN, FVKESK. J lost 6 bases, V lost 4 bases, and 5 bases had no gene match. This CDR3 region has 13 residues. CDR3 nucleotides: TGTGCCAGCAGCCTCGTCGGGGGGGGCGAGCAGTACTTC. It encodes CASSLVGGGEQYF.

The chain links TRBV7-8 to TRBJ2-7, with 8 positions matching TRBD1. V lost 5 bases, J lost 4 bases, and 10 bases stayed unmatched. CDR3 length equals 15 residues. CDR1 and CDR2 (germline): SGHVS, FQNEAQ. This CDR3 reads CASSRGQGMGYEQYF. CDR3 DNA: TGTGCCAGCAGCCGAGGACAGGGTATGGGATACGAGCAGTACTTC. The whole variable domain, remainder taken from reference TRBV7-8 and TRBJ2-7, is GAGVSQSPRYKVAKRGQDVALRCDPISGHVSLFWYQQALGQGPEFLTYFQNEAQLDKSGLPSDRFFAERPEGSVSTLKIQRTQQEDSAVYLCASSRGQGMGYEQYFGPGTRLTVT.

The chain uses TRBV27 and TRBJ2-1; 10 nucleotides agree with TRBD2. The CDR3 totals 15 residues. Germline loops: CDR1 MNHEY, CDR2 SMNVEV (reference sequence). Trimming at V came to 3 bases and at J to 8 bases, leaving 7 bases not matched to a gene. This chain's CDR3 is CASSFLGLALYEQFF. For the CDR3, the DNA is TGTGCCAGCAGTTTTTTGGGACTAGCGTTATATGAGCAGTTCTTC.

This clone appeared once. V is TRBV28 and J is TRBJ2-2, with D possibly being TRBD2 (8 bases). Trimming cost V 5 bases and J 5 bases, with 33 bases left between them. CDR3 length: 21 amino acids. The germline gives CDR1 MDHEN, CDR2 SYDVKM. CDR3 nucleotides: TGTGCCAGCAGTCGCAGGAACAGGGGAGGCGGACGGGAGGGAAGAACCGGGGAGCTGTTTTTT. Translated, it gives CASSRRNRGGGREGRTGELFF. The full variable domain, in which reference TRBV28 and TRBJ2-2 provide the parts outside the CDR3, is DVKVTQSSRYLVKRTGEKVFLECVQDMDHENMFWYRQDPGLGLRLIYFSYDVKMKEKGDIPEGYSVSREKKERFSLILESASTNQTSMYLCASSRRNRGGGREGRTGELFFGEGSRLTVL.

The chain has TRBV9 and TRBJ1-2; possibly TRBD1 for D (5 bases). The germline CDR1 and CDR2 sequences are SGDLS and YYNGEE. This CDR3 contains 14 residues. Trimming removed 4 bases from V and 4 bases from J, with 14 bases in between. CDR3 nucleotide sequence: TGTGCCAGCAGCTCTTTGGACATAACCTATGGCTACACCTTC. Protein product: CASSSLDITYGYTF.

This clone appeared a single time. V usage is TRBV10-3 and J usage is TRBJ1-1; no definite D call. The CDR3 totals 14 residues. Germline V gene data show CDR1 as ENHRY and CDR2 as SYGVKD. The V gene lost 2 bases and the J gene lost 2 bases, with 9 bases spanning the gap. The CDR3 sequence is CAISEEGGNTEAFF. The CDR3 DNA follows: TGTGCCATCAGTGAGGAAGGAGGAAACACTGAAGCTTTCTTT.

This chain connects TRBV4-3 to TRBJ2-1; D is ambiguous. CDR1 is LGHNA, CDR2 YSLEER, per germline. CDR3 length equals 14 residues. V was trimmed by 0 bases and J by 7 bases, leaving 10 bases between them. The DNA for the CDR3 is TGCGCCAGCAGCCAAGAAGCAGGTTTTAATGAGCAGTTCTTC. Amino acids: CASSQEAGFNEQFF.

V gene TRBV30 combines with J gene TRBJ1-1; D is possibly TRBD1 (5 bases). Trimming left V 3 bases short and J 1 base short, with 9 bases between. Germline V gene sequence: CDR1 GTSNPN, CDR2 SVGIG (reference sequence). The CDR3 loop spans 13 amino acids. CDR3 protein: CAWSADRNTEAFF. CDR3 DNA: TGTGCCTGGAGCGCCGACAGGAACACTGAAGCTTTCTTT.

This chain joins TRBV18 and TRBJ2-5; tentative D call: TRBD1 (5 bases). Germline values: CDR1 KGHSH, CDR2 LQKENI. Deletions cut 2 bases from V and 7 bases from J, with 20 bases between. The length of the CDR3 is 16 residues. DNA of the CDR3: TGTGCCAGCTCACCAAGGGGTGCAGGAGAGGTTCGGACCCAGTACTTC. As protein: CASSPRGAGEVRTQYF.

This chain joins TRBV1 and TRBJ2-7; the D segment call TRBD2 is taken from the table without a DNA check. TRBV1 is designated a pseudogene. The CDR3 is 14 residues long. The CDR3 region is CTSSPYYLPYEQYF. CDR3 nucleotides: TGCACCAGCAGCCCTTACTACCTCCCTTACGAGCAGTACTTC.

In this sample, this clone turned up once. The CDR3 protein is CASSPGTASGELFF. As DNA, the CDR3 is TGCGCCAGCAGCCCCGGGACTGCTTCCGGGGAGCTGTTTTTT. The rearrangement uses TRBV4-1 and TRBJ2-2; possibly TRBD2 for D (6 bases). Per germline, CDR1 MGHRA and CDR2 YSYEKL. Trimming shortened V by 4 bases and J by 6 bases, and 12 bases separated the two germline ends. This CDR3 contains 14 residues.

A remark on this clone: The junction shows a germline mismatch at one end, possibly a read error. The V call is TRBV25-1, the J call TRBJ1-4; D is possibly TRBD1 (5 bases). Germline CDR1 and CDR2: MGHDK and SYGVNS. This CDR3 contains 14 residues. In nucleotides, the CDR3 is TGTGCCAGCACCGCAGGGAGGGCTAATGAAAAACTGCTTTTT. Protein product: CASTAGRANEKLLF. Complete variable domain (other parts from reference TRBV25-1 and TRBJ1-4): EADIYQTPRYLVIGTGKKITLECSQTMGHDKMYWYQQDPGMELHLIHYSYGVNSTEKGDLSSESTVSRIRTEHFPLTLESARPSHTSQYLCASTAGRANEKLLFGSGTQLSVL.

This chain uses TRBV4-3 with TRBJ2-1; 10 nucleotides align to TRBD2. Trimming cost V 1 base and J 7 bases; bases outside gene matches: 4. Germline V gene lookup returns CDR1 LGHNA and CDR2 YSLEER. There are 15 residues in the CDR3. CDR3: CASSQASGSWNEQFF. The CDR3 DNA reads as TGCGCCAGCAGCCAAGCTAGCGGGAGTTGGAATGAGCAGTTCTTC.

The chain recombines TRBV30 with TRBJ2-7; D call uncertain. Germline V gene data show CDR1 as GTSNPN and CDR2 as SVGIG (reference sequence). V shed 4 bases and J shed 1 base, with 14 bases lying between them. The CDR3 covers 14 residues. CDR3 DNA: TGTGCCTGGACCGAGAGATCCGCTTCCTACGAGCAGTACTTC. Translated, it gives CAWTERSASYEQYF.

V gene TRBV28 combines with J gene TRBJ2-2; weak D call: TRBD1 (5 bases). V was shortened by 7 bases and J by 11 bases, with 20 bases between the two germline ends. Germline CDR1 MDHEN, CDR2 SYDVKM. The CDR3 contains 14 residues. CDR3 in amino acids: CASITLVGTGELFF. DNA of the CDR3: TGTGCCAGCATCACACTCGTAGGAACAGGAGAGCTGTTTTTT.

The rearrangement joins TRBV7-9 to TRBJ2-1; 12 bases agree with TRBD2. V was pared by 4 bases and J by 9 bases, with 4 bases of the junction left unmatched. There are 14 residues in the CDR3. Germline V gene lookup returns CDR1 SEHNR and CDR2 FQNEAQ (reference sequence). CDR3 in DNA: TGTGCCAGCAGCTCCTGGACTAGCGGGGTTGAGCAGTTCTTC. Residues: CASSSWTSGVEQFF.

The chain recombines TRBV2 with TRBJ2-3; 7 bases match TRBD2. Germline CDR1 reads SNHLY; CDR2 reads FYNNEI. This CDR3 spans 15 amino acids. Trimming cost V 6 bases and J 5 bases; bases outside gene matches: 11. CDR3 in amino acids: CASRLLADPGDTQYF. The CDR3 nucleotides read TGTGCCAGCAGGCTCCTAGCGGACCCTGGAGATACGCAGTATTTT.

The V and J genes are TRBV28 and TRBJ1-1; no clear D. In germline, CDR1 is MDHEN, CDR2 SYDVKM. CDR3 size: 13 residues. The ends were cut back, 1 base at V and 1 base at J, with 4 bases in the middle. The DNA of the CDR3 is TGTGCCAGCAGTTTATCCTCGAACACTGAAGCTTTCTTT. Its protein product is CASSLSSNTEAFF.

This clone was seen just once. In nucleotides, the CDR3 is TGTGCCAGCAGTTTCCGACCGGGACTAGCGGATTACAATGAGCAGTTCTTC. Translated, it gives CASSFRPGLADYNEQFF. The chain has TRBV6-2 or TRBV6-3 and TRBJ2-1; TRBD2 matches 11 bases. Germline lookup yields CDR1 MNHEY and CDR2 SVGEGT. The J segment lost 4 bases and the V segment lost 4 bases, leaving 9 bases of the junction unmatched. The CDR3 contains 17 residues.

This chain joins TRBV19 and TRBJ2-7; D is undetermined. The germline V and J ends were trimmed by 2 bases and 1 base, with 9 bases remaining between them. In germline, CDR1 is LNHDA, CDR2 SQIVND (reference sequence). The CDR3 runs 14 residues. CDR3 in DNA: TGTGCCAGTAGTATAACCGGCAGGTCCTACGAGCAGTACTTC. It specifies CASSITGRSYEQYF. The full variable domain, rest sourced from reference TRBV19 and TRBJ2-7, is DGGITQSPKYLFRKEGQNVTLSCEQNLNHDAMYWYRQDPGQGLRLIYYSQIVNDFQKGDIAEGYSVSREKKESFPLTVTSAQKNPTAFYLCASSITGRSYEQYFGPGTRLTVT.